The T cell receptor beta chain under discussion was sequenced for a study of CD8+ T cells in alopecia areata (dated by TCRdb to the late 2010s). Background on the whole study: The treated patients, all with moderate-to-severe alopecia areata, were enrolled in an open-label pilot trial of oral tofacitinib given at 5 to 10 mg twice daily. Tofacitinib was given for 6 to 18 months, followed by 6 months of follow-up off drug to assess delayed response and recurrence. In treated patients, disease severity was measured using the SALT score, which gives the percentage of scalp surface area affected. In both human patients and the C3H/HeJ mouse model, the study applied high-throughput TCRbeta sequencing to look at T cell clonal expansion in alopecia areata. On the human side, TCRbeta sequencing was run on scalp tissue and on sorted CD4+ and CD8+ peripheral blood T cells from healthy controls and from alopecia areata patients with either patchy or totalis/universalis disease. Biopsies were taken from tofacitinib-treated patients at baseline and again at 4 and 24 weeks into treatment, and several of those patients also had a later scalp biopsy. Scalp clonality was compared across normal scalp (n=4), patchy alopecia areata scalp (n=8), and alopecia totalis/universalis scalp (n=8). RNA came from the PAXgene miRNA kit for fixed scalp, the miRNeasy kit for PBMCs, and the RNeasy kit for mouse skin. TCRbeta CDR3 regions were amplified by immunoSEQ multiplex PCR using 35 Vbeta forward and 13 Jbeta reverse primers. General study outcomes and caveats: Shared TCR sequences between patients were less evident than in mice, which may be partly attributable to HLA diversity in the patient population. Because the treated cohort was small and had just a single nonresponder, larger studies are needed to establish links between baseline CD8+ expansion and response. Many expanded lesional clones were found to persist in scalp and blood during tofacitinib treatment, and relapse after treatment cessation may be partly explained by this persistence. Higher clonality and more expanded CD8+ clones were observed in lesional scalp than in normal scalp, particularly in alopecia totalis/universalis, a finding suggestive of antigenic drive. With tofacitinib, both scalp clonality and the number of expanded CD8+ clones among the top 100 scalp clones went down significantly. Unlike mouse skin, which is dominated by gammadelta T cells, normal human skin has resident alphabeta T cells that are also sequenced, and this complicates analysis of the scalp TCR repertoire.

This clone appeared a few times. Its antigen is not yet known. Per-base qualities were not stored, and no clone one base away is much larger. Library preparation employed the immunoSEQ multiplex PCR assay. RNA was extracted from all samples and reverse transcribed into cDNA as template for TCR sequencing. SuperScript III was used for first-strand cDNA synthesis, primed with a 2:1 mix of oligo-dT and random hexamers. A synthetic immune receptor repertoire was used to gauge amplification bias, and whatever bias remained was removed computationally. Concerning the study's data processing: After raw reads were preprocessed to remove errors, the CDR3 was defined following IMGT conventions as running from the conserved cysteine to phenylalanine. To get clonality, Shannon entropy was normalized by log2 of the number of productive unique TCRs and the result was subtracted from 1. Whether each scalp clone was CD4 or CD8 was inferred by checking scalp TCRbeta sequences against the CD4 and CD8 repertoires from sorted blood. TCRdb retrieved this table from immuneACCESS and kept in-frame rearrangements only. Not all clones are present; in checked studies, unresolved V genes account for under half, and no reason is known for the remainder. V and J calls and clone size are as listed in that table; D and trimming were resolved from the DNA. This sample has 95,000 to 120,000 clones in its table, and roughly three fifths of those were observed once. Together, the top ten hold under 3.5% of the sample.

What this sample's time point label stands for: about 5 months on oral tofacitinib. The treatment or condition label corresponds to: oral pan-JAK inhibitor, 5-10 mg twice daily. Lesional scalp punch biopsies and peripheral blood were collected from alopecia areata patients. After PBMCs were isolated by density centrifugation and stained for CD3, CD4 and CD8, a FACSAria was used to sort CD4+ and CD8+ T cells. This receptor was obtained from a human donor with alopecia areata. Sample: CD4+ T cells sorted from blood, taken at week 24, from a patient treated with tofacitinib.

CDR3 protein: CATNMVLLAGETQYF. Here is the DNA: TGTGCCACCAACATGGTGTTACTAGCAGGAGAGACCCAGTACTTC. This sequence uses TRBV15 and TRBJ2-5; TRBD2 might be the D gene, on 6 matching bases. Relative to germline, V is 7 bases shorter and J is 4 bases shorter, with 19 bases between their ends. Sequences LNHNV (CDR1) and YYDKDF (CDR2) are obtained from the germline V gene (reference sequence). The CDR3 sequence holds 15 residues, the cysteine and phenylalanine included. Only the CDR3 region is kept as DNA, spanning 45 bases read in frame from base 1. The full variable domain, completed from the reference TRBV15 and TRBJ2-5 proteins outside the CDR3, reads DAMVIQNPRYQVTQFGKPVTLSCSQTLNHNVMYWYQQKSSQAPKLLFHYYDKDFNNEADTPDNFQSRRPNTSFCFLDIRSPGLGDTAMYLCATNMVLLAGETQYFGPGTRLLVL.